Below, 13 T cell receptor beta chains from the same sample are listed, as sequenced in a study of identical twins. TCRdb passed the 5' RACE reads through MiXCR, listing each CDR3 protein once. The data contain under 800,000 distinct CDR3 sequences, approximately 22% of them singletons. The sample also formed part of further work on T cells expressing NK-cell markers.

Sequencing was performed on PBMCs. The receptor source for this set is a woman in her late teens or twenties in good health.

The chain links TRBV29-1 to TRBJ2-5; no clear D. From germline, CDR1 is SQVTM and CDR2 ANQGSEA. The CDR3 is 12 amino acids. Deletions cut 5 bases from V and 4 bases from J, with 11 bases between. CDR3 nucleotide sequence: TGCAGCGTTTCCGCCGGTTTAGAGACCCAGTACTTC. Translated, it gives CSVSAGLETQYF.

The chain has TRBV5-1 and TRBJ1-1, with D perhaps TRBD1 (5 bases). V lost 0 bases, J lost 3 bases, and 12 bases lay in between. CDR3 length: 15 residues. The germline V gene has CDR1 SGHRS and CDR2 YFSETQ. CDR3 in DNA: TGCGCCAGCAGCTTGGGGGACGTGGGGGACACTGAAGCTTTCTTT. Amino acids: CASSLGDVGDTEAFF.

For the CDR3, the DNA is TGTGCCAGCAGTTTTACGATCTCAGCGACGGGGCCCTACGAGCAGTACTTC. Protein sequence: CASSFTISATGPYEQYF. The chain combines TRBV12-3 or TRBV12-4 with TRBJ2-7; either TRBD1 or TRBD2 may supply D (5 bases each). The CDR3 contains 17 residues. Trimming pared 3 bases from V and 2 bases from J, leaving 20 bases between.

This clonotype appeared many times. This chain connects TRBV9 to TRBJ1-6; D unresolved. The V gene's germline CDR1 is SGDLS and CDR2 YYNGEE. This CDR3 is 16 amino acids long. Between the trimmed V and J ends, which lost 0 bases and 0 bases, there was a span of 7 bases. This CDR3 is CASSVDESSYNSPLHF. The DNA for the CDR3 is TGTGCCAGCAGCGTAGATGAGAGCTCCTATAATTCACCCCTCCACTTT.

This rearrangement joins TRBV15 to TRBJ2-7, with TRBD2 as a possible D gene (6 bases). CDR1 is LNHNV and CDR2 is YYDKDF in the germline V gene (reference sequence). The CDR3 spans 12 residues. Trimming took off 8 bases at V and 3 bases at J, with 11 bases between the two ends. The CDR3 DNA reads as TGTGCCACCGCTACCGGGAGCTACGAGCAGTACTTC. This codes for CATATGSYEQYF.

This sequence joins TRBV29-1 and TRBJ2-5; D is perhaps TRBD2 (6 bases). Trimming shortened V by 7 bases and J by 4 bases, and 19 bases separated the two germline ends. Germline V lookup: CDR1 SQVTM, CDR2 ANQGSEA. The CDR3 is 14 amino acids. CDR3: CSAPSWAGRETQYF. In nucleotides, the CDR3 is TGCAGCGCCCCGTCTTGGGCGGGAAGAGAGACCCAGTACTTC.

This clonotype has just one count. DNA of the CDR3: TGTGCCAGCAGCCAACCAGGGGGACCAGAAGCTTTCTTT. Its protein is CASSQPGGPEAFF. The genes are TRBV4-2 and TRBJ1-1, with 7 bases identical to TRBD1. Germline CDR1 and CDR2: LGHNA and YNFKEQ. V was pared by 2 bases and J by 8 bases, with 5 bases of the junction left unmatched. The CDR3 runs to 13 residues.

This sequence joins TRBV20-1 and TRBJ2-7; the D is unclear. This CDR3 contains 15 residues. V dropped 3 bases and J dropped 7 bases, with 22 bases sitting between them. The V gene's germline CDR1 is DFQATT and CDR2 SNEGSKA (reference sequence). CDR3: CSARALAFSVGEQYF. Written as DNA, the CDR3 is TGCAGTGCTAGGGCCCTTGCCTTCAGCGTGGGAGAGCAGTACTTC.

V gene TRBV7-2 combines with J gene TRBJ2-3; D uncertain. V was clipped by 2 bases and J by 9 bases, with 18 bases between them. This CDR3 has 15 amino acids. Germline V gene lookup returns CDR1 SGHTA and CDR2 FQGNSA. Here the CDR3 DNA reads TGTGCCAGCAGCTTATACGGTTCGAATTCTCGGACGCAGTATTTT. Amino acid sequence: CASSLYGSNSRTQYF.

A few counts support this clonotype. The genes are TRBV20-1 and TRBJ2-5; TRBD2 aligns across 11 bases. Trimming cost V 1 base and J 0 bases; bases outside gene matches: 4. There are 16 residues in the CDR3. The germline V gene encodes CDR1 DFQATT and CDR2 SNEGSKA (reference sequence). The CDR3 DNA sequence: TGCAGTGCTAGAGCACTAGCGGGGGAAAACCAAGAGACCCAGTACTTC. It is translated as CSARALAGENQETQYF.

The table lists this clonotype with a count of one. The CDR3 DNA follows: TGTGCCAGCAGCTCTCCGGGACTAGCGGGCAAGCCCCCCAATGAGCAGTTCTTC. This translates into CASSSPGLAGKPPNEQFF. V gene TRBV11-1 combines with J gene TRBJ2-1; 12 bases agree with TRBD2. Trimming cost V 4 bases and J 6 bases; bases outside gene matches: 13. This CDR3 spans 18 amino acids. CDR1 and CDR2 from the germline V gene are SGHAT and FQDESV (reference sequence).

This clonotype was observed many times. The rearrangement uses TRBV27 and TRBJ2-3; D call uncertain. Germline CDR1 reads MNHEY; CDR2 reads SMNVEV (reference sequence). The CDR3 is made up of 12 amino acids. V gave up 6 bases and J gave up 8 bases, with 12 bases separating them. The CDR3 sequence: CASSPIRSTQYF. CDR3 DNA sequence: TGTGCCAGCAGCCCTATTAGGAGTACGCAGTATTTT.

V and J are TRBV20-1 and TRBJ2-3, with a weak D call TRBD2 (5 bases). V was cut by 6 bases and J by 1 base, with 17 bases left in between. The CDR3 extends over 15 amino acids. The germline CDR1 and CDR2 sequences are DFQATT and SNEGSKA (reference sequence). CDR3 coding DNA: TGCAGTGCGGGGAGCGGCGCGCAACGCACAGATACGCAGTATTTT. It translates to CSAGSGAQRTDTQYF.